This is a list of T cell receptor beta chains from one sample in a study of cytomegalovirus exposure and HLA in healthy donors. The protocol was immunoSEQ multiplex PCR, while the TCRdb copy is restricted to in-frame clones and leaves out a portion. Of about 73,000 clones in the sample, around 94% were seen once. The source material was PBMCs. The origin of the receptors is a woman between 18 and 29 years old in good health and CMV-seropositive. The CDR3 runs from the conserved cysteine through the conserved F or W.

v_gene | CDR3aa
TRBV10-3 | CAISEDRGGYGYTF
TRBV7-9 | CASSLGQNTEAFF
TRBV5-1 | CASSFCEDTSEAFF
TRBV6-4 | CASSQTGESGELFF
TRBV18 | CASSPSQTDNEQFF
TRBV18 | CASSPPPTGERNTIYF
TRBV4-1 | CASSPKPGTGATYEQYF
TRBV28 | CASSFGHPGGYGYTF
TRBV1 | CTSSHPSGRSYNEQFF
TRBV11-2 | CASSLDPGSYEQYF
TRBV5-6 | CASSEGQGYGYTF
TRBV6-1 | CASRGLAGDHNEQFF
TRBV19 | CASRVSGEKLFF
TRBV19 | CASTRDSRTGGYTF
TRBV4-1 | CASSKQGQIYEQYF
TRBV7-8 | CASSFQAVNQPQHF
TRBV5-4 | CASSLAPLGGYTF
TRBV7-2 | CASSFSSGGTGELFF
TRBV5-1 | CASSTGQGAHEQYF
TRBV7-2 | CASSARLAGGADTQYF
TRBV5-4 | CASSFGVGSYEQYF
TRBV5-6 | CASSPREGVRSYTF
TRBV5-8 | CASSFRQGVGTGELFF
TRBV10-1 | CASSATSGGLYNEQFF
TRBV28 | CATQPGSGELFF
TRBV27 | CASSPRQGYTGELFF
TRBV5-4 | CASSLDRNTEAFF
TRBV6-5 | CASSQGRNTIYF
TRBV28 | CASSRPGANGYTF